This T cell receptor (beta chain) was obtained from a study of spatial heterogeneity in lung cancer. Study-wide findings and caveats: Blood carried ubiquitous expanded tumor TCRs more at resection than follow-up.

Time point described: sample taken at primary tumor resection. Unsorted whole RNA from tumor, nontumor lung or frozen PBMC underwent sequencing. The sample holds many counts of this clonotype. What it recognizes is unknown. The trim removed 4 bases at V and 1 base at J, leaving 5 bases unmatched. Germline V gene lookup returns CDR1 SGHNT and CDR2 YYREEE (reference sequence). The CDR3 spans 15 residues. TCRdb reprocessed the 5' RACE reads with MiXCR, giving one entry per CDR3 protein. The data contain 40,000 or so distinct CDR3 sequences, 6% to 8% of them singletons. The clonotype was recovered from a male donor with early-stage non-small cell lung cancer. The rearrangement uses TRBV5-4 and TRBJ2-5, with TRBD1 identical over 9 bases. The source was PBMCs, collected at surgery. CDR3 coding DNA: TGTGCCAGCAGCAGCCGGGACAGGGTCCAAGAGACCCAGTACTTC. This gives the protein CASSSRDRVQETQYF.